This TCR beta chain was retrieved from a study of HIV-infected patients and healthy controls. About 550 ng RNA was reverse transcribed with alpha and beta constant-region primers. Each of the alpha and beta chains got its own library through chain-specific third strand synthesis with indices. The cDNA received a 5' RACE adapter containing a random hexamer plus an SP2 sequencing primer site. TCRdb reprocessed the 5' RACE reads with MiXCR, giving one entry per CDR3 protein. The sample includes 18,000 or so distinct CDR3 sequences, 9.5% to 15% of them seen just once. Germline values: CDR1 KGHSH, CDR2 LQKENI. V lost 2 bases to trimming and J lost 0 bases, with 4 bases between them. The CDR3 runs 13 residues. This clonotype was counted many times. The repertoire came from unfractionated whole blood and reflected all unsorted peripheral T cells.

Sequencing was carried out using blood. The receptor's source is an adult in good health. The chain employs TRBV18 and TRBJ1-1; no firm D call. CDR3 nucleotides: TGTGCCAGCTCACCAGGGGTGAACACTGAAGCTTTCTTT. This gives the protein CASSPGVNTEAFF.